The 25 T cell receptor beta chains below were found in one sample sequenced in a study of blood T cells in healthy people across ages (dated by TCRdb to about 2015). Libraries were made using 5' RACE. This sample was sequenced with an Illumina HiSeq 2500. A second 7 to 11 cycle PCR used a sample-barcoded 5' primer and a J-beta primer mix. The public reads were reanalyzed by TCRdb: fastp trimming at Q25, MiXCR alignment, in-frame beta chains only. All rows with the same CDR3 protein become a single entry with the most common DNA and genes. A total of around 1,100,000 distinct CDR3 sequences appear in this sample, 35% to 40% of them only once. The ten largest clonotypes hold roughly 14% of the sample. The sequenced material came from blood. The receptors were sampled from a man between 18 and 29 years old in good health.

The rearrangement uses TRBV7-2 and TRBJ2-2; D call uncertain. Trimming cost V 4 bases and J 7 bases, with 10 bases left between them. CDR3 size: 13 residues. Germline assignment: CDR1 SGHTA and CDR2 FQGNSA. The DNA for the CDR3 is TGTGCCAGCAGCTCCCGGGTCCACGGGGAGCTGTTTTTT. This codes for CASSSRVHGELFF.

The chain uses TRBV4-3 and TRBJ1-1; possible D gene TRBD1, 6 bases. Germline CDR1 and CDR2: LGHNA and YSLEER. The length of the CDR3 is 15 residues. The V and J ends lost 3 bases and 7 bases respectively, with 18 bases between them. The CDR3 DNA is TGCGCCAGCAGCCAGGGATTGACAGGAACCGTTGAAGCTTTCTTT. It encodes CASSQGLTGTVEAFF.

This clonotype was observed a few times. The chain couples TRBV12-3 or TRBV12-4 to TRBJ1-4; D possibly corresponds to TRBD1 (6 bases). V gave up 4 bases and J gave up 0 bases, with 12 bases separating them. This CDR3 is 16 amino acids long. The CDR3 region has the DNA TGTGCCAGCAGTTATCAGGGGAGCGCAACTAATGAAAAACTGTTTTTT. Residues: CASSYQGSATNEKLFF.

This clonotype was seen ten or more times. Here the CDR3 DNA reads TGTGCCAGCAGTTTACGCCCGGAAGATACGCAGTATTTT. It translates to CASSLRPEDTQYF. The V gene is TRBV12-3 or TRBV12-4, the J gene TRBJ2-3; D gene uncertain. The CDR3 spans 13 residues. The V end lost 2 bases, the J end lost 5 bases, and 8 bases lay between the germline ends.

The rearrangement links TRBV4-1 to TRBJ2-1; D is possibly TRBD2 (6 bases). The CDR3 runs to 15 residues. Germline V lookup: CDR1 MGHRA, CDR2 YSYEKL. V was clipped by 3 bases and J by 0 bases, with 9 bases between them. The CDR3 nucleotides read TGCGCCAGCAGCCATCTAGCGAACTCCTACAATGAGCAGTTCTTC. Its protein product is CASSHLANSYNEQFF.

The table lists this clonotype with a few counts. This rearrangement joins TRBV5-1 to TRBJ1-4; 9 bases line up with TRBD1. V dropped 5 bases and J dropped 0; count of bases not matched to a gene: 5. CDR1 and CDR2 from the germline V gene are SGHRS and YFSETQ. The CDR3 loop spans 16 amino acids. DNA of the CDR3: TGCGCCAGCAGTTGGACAGGGGAGGCAACTAATGAAAAACTGTTTTTT. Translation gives CASSWTGEATNEKLFF. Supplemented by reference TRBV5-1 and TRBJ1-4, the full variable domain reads KAGVTQTPRYLIKTRGQQVTLSCSPISGHRSVSWYQQTPGQGLQFLFEYFSETQRNKGNFPGRFSGRQFSNSRSEMNVSTLELGDSALYLCASSWTGEATNEKLFFGSGTQLSVL.

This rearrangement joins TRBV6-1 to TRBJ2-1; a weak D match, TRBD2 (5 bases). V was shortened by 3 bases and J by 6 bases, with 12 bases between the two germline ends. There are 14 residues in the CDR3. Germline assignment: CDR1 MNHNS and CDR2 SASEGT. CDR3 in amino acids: CASSEILGGNEQFF. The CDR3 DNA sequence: TGTGCCAGCAGTGAGATCCTTGGAGGCAATGAGCAGTTCTTC.

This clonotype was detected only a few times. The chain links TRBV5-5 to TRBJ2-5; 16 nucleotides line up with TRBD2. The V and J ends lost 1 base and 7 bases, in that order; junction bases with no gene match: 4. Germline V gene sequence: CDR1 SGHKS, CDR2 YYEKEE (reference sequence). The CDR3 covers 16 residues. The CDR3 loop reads CASSLTGTSGGGTQYF. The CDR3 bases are TGTGCCAGCAGCTTGACCGGGACTAGCGGGGGGGGGACCCAGTACTTC. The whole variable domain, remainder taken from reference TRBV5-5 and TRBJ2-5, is DAGVTQSPTHLIKTRGQQVTLRCSPISGHKSVSWYQQVLGQGPQFIFQYYEKEERGRGNFPDRFSARQFPNYSSELNVNALLLGDSALYLCASSLTGTSGGGTQYFGPGTRLLVL.

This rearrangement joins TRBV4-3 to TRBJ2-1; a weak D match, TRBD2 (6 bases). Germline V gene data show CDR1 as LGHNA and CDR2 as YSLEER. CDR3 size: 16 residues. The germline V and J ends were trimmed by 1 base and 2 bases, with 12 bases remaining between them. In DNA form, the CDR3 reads TGCGCCAGCAGCCAAGTGATGGGGGGACCCTACAATGAGCAGTTCTTC. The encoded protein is CASSQVMGGPYNEQFF.

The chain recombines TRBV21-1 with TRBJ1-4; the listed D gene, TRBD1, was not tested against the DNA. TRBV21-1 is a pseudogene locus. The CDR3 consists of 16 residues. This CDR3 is CASSKAGQEANEKLFF. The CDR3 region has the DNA TGTGCCAGCAGCAAAGCAGGACAAGAGGCTAATGAAAAACTGTTTTTT.

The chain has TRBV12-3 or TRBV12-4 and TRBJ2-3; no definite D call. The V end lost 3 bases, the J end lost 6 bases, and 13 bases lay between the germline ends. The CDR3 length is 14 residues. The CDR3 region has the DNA TGTGCCAGCAGTTTTCAATCTCCCAGGGATACGCAGTATTTT. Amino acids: CASSFQSPRDTQYF.

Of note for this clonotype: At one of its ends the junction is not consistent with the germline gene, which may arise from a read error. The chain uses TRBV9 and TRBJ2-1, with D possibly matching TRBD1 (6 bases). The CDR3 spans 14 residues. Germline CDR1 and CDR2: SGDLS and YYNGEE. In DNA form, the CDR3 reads TGTGCCTGCAGCGTACAGGGACGAGTGGATGAGCAGTTCTTC. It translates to CACSVQGRVDEQFF.

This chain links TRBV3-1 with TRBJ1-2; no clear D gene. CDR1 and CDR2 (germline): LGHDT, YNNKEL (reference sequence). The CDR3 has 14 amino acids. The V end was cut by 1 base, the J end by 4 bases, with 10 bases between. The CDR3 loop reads CASSQGTNGYGYTF. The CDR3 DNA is TGTGCCAGCAGCCAAGGTACGAACGGCTATGGCTACACCTTC. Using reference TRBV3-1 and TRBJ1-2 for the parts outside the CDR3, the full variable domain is DTAVSQTPKYLVTQMGNDKSIKCEQNLGHDTMYWYKQDSKKFLKIMFSYNNKELIINETVPNRFSPKSPDKAHLNLHINSLELGDSAVYFCASSQGTNGYGYTFGSGTRLTVV.

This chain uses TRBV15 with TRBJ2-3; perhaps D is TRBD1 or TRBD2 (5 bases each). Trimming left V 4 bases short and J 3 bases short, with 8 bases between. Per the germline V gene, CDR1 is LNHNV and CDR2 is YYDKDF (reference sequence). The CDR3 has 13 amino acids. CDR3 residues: CATSNGGTDTQYF. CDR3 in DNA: TGTGCCACCAGCAATGGGGGAACAGATACGCAGTATTTT.

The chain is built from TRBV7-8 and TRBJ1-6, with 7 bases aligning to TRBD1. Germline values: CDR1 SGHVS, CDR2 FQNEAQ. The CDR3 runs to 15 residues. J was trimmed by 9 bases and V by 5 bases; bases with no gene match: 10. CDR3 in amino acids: CASSPEKGASSPLHF. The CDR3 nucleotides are TGTGCCAGCAGCCCAGAGAAGGGGGCTAGTTCACCCCTCCACTTT.

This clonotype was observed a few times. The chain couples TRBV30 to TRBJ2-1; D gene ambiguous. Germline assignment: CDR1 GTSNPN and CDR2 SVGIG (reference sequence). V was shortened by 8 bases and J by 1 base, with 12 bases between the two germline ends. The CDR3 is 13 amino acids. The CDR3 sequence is CAGATRSYNEQFF. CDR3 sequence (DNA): TGTGCCGGAGCGACGAGATCCTACAATGAGCAGTTCTTC.

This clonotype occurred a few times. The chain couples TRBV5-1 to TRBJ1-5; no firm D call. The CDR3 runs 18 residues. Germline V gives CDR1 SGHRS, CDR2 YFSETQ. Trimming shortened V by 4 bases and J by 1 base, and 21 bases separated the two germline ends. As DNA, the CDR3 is TGCGCCAGCAGCCCCTATGGTCTGGGGAGCGGAAGCAATCAGCCCCAGCATTTT. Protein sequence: CASSPYGLGSGSNQPQHF. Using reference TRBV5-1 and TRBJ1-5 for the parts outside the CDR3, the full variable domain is KAGVTQTPRYLIKTRGQQVTLSCSPISGHRSVSWYQQTPGQGLQFLFEYFSETQRNKGNFPGRFSGRQFSNSRSEMNVSTLELGDSALYLCASSPYGLGSGSNQPQHFGDGTRLSIL.

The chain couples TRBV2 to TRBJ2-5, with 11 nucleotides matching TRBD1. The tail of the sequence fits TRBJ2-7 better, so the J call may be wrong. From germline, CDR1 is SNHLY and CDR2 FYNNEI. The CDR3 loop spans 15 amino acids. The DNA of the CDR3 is TGTGCCAGCAGTATCCAGGACAGGGGGCTTTACGAGCAGTACTTC. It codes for CASSIQDRGLYEQYF.

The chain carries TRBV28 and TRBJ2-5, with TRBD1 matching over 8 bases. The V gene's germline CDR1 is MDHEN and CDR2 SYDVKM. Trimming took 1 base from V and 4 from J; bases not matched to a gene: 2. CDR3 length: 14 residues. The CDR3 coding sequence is TGTGCCAGCAGTTTATCCGACAGGGGAGAGACCCAGTACTTC. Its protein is CASSLSDRGETQYF.

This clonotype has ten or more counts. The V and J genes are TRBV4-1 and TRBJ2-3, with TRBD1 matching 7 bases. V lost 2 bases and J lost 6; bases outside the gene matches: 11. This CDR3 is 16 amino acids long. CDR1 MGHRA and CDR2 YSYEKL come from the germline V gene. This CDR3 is CASSQFDREVSDTQYF. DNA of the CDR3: TGCGCCAGCAGCCAATTCGACAGGGAAGTGAGTGATACGCAGTATTTT.

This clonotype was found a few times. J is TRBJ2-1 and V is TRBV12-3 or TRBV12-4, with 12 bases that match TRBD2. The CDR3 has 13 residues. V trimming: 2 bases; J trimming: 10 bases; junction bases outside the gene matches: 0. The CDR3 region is CASSLTSGGEQFF. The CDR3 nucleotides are TGTGCCAGCAGTTTAACTAGCGGGGGGGAGCAGTTCTTC.

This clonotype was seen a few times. CDR3 nucleotides: TGCGCCAGCAGCCAAGATTGGCAAAGACAAGAGACCCAGTACTTC. This encodes CASSQDWQRQETQYF. The V gene is TRBV4-1, the J gene TRBJ2-5, with D unclear. Trimming stripped 0 bases from V and 2 bases from J, with 10 bases between. Germline CDR1 MGHRA, CDR2 YSYEKL. The CDR3 extends over 15 amino acids.

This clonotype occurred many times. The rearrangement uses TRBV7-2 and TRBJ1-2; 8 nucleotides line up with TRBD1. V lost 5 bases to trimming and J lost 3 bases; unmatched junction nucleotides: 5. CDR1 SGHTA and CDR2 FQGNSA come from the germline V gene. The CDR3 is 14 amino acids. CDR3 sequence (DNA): TGTGCCAGCAGCCCCGACAGGGGAGACTATGGCTACACCTTC. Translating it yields CASSPDRGDYGYTF. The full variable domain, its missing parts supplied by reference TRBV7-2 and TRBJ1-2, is GAGVSQSPSNKVTEKGKDVELRCDPISGHTALYWYRQSLGQGLEFLIYFQGNSAPDKSGLPSDRFSAERTGGSVSTLTIQRTQQEDSAVYLCASSPDRGDYGYTFGSGTRLTVV.

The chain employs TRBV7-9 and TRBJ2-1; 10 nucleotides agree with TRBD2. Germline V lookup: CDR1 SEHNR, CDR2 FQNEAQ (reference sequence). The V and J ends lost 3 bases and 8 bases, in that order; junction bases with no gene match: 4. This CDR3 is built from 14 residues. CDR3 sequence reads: CASSFVGTSDEQFF. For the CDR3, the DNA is TGTGCCAGCAGCTTTGTTGGGACTAGCGATGAGCAGTTCTTC.

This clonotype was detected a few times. The CDR3 nucleotides read TGCAGTGCTAGCCCCGGGGGGGTCAATGAGCAGTTCTTC. Its translation: CSASPGGVNEQFF. The rearrangement joins TRBV20-1 to TRBJ2-1; 8 bases map to TRBD2. This CDR3 has 13 residues. The germline CDR1 and CDR2 sequences are DFQATT and SNEGSKA (reference sequence). V trimming: 3 bases; J trimming: 6 bases; junction bases outside the gene matches: 4.